Below are 9 T cell receptor beta chains sequenced from a single sample in a study of PD-L1 blockade in urothelial cancer. The time point: pretreatment peripheral blood. TCRdb's table, derived via immunoSEQ multiplex PCR, lists solely in-frame clones and lacks some. The table records about 87,000 clones, around 90% of them present only once. The sample in question was PBMCs, obtained around atezolizumab (anti-PD-L1) treatment. The origin of the receptors is a woman older than 75 with urothelial cancer.

This chain's CDR3 is CATSSPQPGQGPGNEQFF. The CDR3 bases are TGTGCCACCAGCAGCCCCCAACCGGGACAGGGGCCTGGCAATGAGCAGTTCTTC. The V gene is TRBV15, the J gene TRBJ2-1, with TRBD1 identical over 10 bases. The length of the CDR3 is 18 residues. V shed 3 bases and J 6 bases; nucleotides not matched to a gene: 14. The V gene's germline CDR1 is LNHNV and CDR2 YYDKDF (reference sequence).

The rearrangement joins TRBV2 to TRBJ2-1; tentative D call: TRBD2 (6 bases). CDR3 length: 15 amino acids. CDR1 SNHLY and CDR2 FYNNEI come from the germline V gene. V was trimmed by 6 bases and J by 6 bases, leaving 18 bases between them. CDR3 sequence: CASSLPPRGLNEQFF. CDR3 DNA sequence: TGTGCCAGCAGCCTCCCGCCTAGGGGACTCAATGAGCAGTTCTTC.

The rearrangement links TRBV5-1 to TRBJ2-2, with D possibly matching TRBD2 (5 bases). Germline lookup yields CDR1 SGHRS and CDR2 YFSETQ. The V end lost 4 bases, the J end lost 1 base, and 11 bases lay between the germline ends. The CDR3 is 15 residues long. The CDR3: CASSPSLVNTGELFF. The CDR3, as DNA: TGCGCCAGCAGCCCTTCACTAGTGAACACCGGGGAGCTGTTTTTT.

This clone was seen a handful of times. The V and J genes are TRBV13 and TRBJ1-4; D is possibly TRBD1 (5 bases). The CDR3 spans 15 residues. Trimming cost V 4 bases and J 7 bases, with 16 bases left between them. Germline CDR1 reads PRHDT; CDR2 reads FYEKMQ (reference sequence). In nucleotides, the CDR3 is TGTGCCAGCAGCTCCGGGGGAACGGGACCTGAAAAACTGTTTTTT. Translated: CASSSGGTGPEKLFF.

This rearrangement joins TRBV6-5 to TRBJ2-3, with D perhaps TRBD1 (6 bases). The CDR3 covers 11 residues. Germline V CDR1 and CDR2: MNHEY, SVGAGI. V lost 7 bases and J 6 bases, leaving 8 bases between the germline ends. The CDR3 DNA reads as TGTGCCAGCATGCAGGGGGATACGCAGTATTTT. This encodes CASMQGDTQYF.

The CDR3 coding sequence is TGTGCCAGCAGCAAAAGACAGGGGAGCGGGAACACAGATACGCAGTATTTT. It translates to CASSKRQGSGNTDTQYF. The rearrangement joins TRBV9 to TRBJ2-3, with D possibly TRBD1 on 8 matching bases. This CDR3 is 17 amino acids long. The ends were cut back, 4 bases at V and 2 bases at J, with 20 bases in the middle. The V gene's germline CDR1 is SGDLS and CDR2 YYNGEE. Together with reference TRBV9 and TRBJ2-3, the CDR3 gives the full variable domain: DSGVTQTPKHLITATGQRVTLRCSPRSGDLSVYWYQQSLDQGLQFLIQYYNGEERAKGNILERFSAQQFPDLHSELNLSSLELGDSALYFCASSKRQGSGNTDTQYFGPGTRLTVL.

The chain uses TRBV7-2 and TRBJ2-7; D remains unclear. This CDR3 is 14 amino acids long. V lost 5 bases and J 6 bases, leaving 17 bases between the germline ends. CDR1 SGHTA and CDR2 FQGNSA come from the germline V gene. CDR3 sequence reads: CASSRFRRQGEQYF. DNA for the CDR3: TGTGCCAGCAGCCGATTTAGGCGGCAAGGCGAGCAGTACTTC. The variable domain in full, completed from reference TRBV7-2 and TRBJ2-7, reads GAGVSQSPSNKVTEKGKDVELRCDPISGHTALYWYRQSLGQGLEFLIYFQGNSAPDKSGLPSDRFSAERTGGSVSTLTIQRTQQEDSAVYLCASSRFRRQGEQYFGPGTRLTVT.

The V and J genes are TRBV6-1 and TRBJ1-1, with D possibly being TRBD1 (5 bases). This CDR3 region has 14 residues. Germline V gene data show CDR1 as MNHNS and CDR2 as SASEGT. V lost 8 bases to trimming and J lost 3 bases, with 16 bases between them. The CDR3 sequence: CASPLSGEDTEAFF. The DNA for the CDR3 is TGTGCCAGCCCACTCTCGGGGGAGGACACTGAAGCTTTCTTT.

The rearrangement joins TRBV5-1 to TRBJ2-6; 11 bases agree with TRBD1. Germline lookup yields CDR1 SGHRS and CDR2 YFSETQ. V gave up 3 bases and J gave up 2 bases; unmatched junction bases: 1. The CDR3 loop spans 16 amino acids. The CDR3 region has the DNA TGCGCCAGCAGCTGGACAGGGGGCACTGGGGCCAACGTCCTGACTTTC. It encodes CASSWTGGTGANVLTF.